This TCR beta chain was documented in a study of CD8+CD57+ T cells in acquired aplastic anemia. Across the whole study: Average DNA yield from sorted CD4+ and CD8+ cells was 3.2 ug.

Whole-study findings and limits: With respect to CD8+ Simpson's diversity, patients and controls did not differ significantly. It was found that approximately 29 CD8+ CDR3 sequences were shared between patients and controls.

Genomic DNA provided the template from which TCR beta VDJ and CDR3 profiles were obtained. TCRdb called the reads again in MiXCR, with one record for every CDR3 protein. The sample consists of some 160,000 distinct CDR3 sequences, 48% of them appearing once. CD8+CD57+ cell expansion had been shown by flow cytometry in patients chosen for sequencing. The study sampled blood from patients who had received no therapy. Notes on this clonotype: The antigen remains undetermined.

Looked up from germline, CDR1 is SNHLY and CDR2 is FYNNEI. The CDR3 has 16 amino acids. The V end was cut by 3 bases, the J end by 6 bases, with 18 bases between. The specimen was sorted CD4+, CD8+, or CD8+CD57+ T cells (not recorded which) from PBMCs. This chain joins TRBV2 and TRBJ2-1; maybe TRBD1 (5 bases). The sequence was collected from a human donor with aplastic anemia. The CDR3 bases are TGTGCCAGCAGTGAGTTCAGGGTATCGGCGATCAATGAGCAGTTCTTC. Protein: CASSEFRVSAINEQFF.